The text below deals with one TCR beta chain. As yet, its antigen is unknown. The data were taken from a study of PD-1 blockade in mismatch repair-deficient tumors. Study-wide context: All were previously treated, progressing patients with 11 to 13 mismatch repair-deficient cancer types. Study-level points and caveats: After pembrolizumab, tumor-resident clones rose rapidly, then generally contracted before radiologic responses.

Germline values: CDR1 SGHAT, CDR2 FQNNGV. The V and J ends lost 2 bases and 10 bases respectively, with 11 bases between them. The CDR3 is 12 residues long. Assay: immunoSEQ multiplex PCR; the TCRdb copy retains only in-frame clones and omits some. The top ten clones hold roughly 2.6% of a sample with tens of thousands of clones, over 70% of them seen once. J is TRBJ1-1 and V is TRBV11-2; D gene unclear. The source was peripheral blood, collected 12 weeks after starting pembrolizumab. The TCR originated in an adult with mismatch repair-deficient cancer. The CDR3 DNA reads TGTGCCAGCAGCTTAAAGCCCATTGGAGCTTTCTTT. It specifies CASSLKPIGAFF.